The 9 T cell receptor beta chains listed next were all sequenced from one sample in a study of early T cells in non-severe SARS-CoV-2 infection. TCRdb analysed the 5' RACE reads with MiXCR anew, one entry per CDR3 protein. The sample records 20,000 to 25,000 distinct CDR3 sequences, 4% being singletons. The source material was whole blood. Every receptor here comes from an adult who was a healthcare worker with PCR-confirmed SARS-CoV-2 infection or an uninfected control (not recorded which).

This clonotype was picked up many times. CDR3 bases: TGCAGCGGCCGGGACAGAACTAGCACAGATACGCAGTATTTT. Residues: CSGRDRTSTDTQYF. The V and J genes are TRBV29-1 and TRBJ2-3; TRBD1 agrees at 7 bases. The CDR3 runs 14 residues. V shed 7 bases and J 0 bases; nucleotides not matched to a gene: 7. The germline CDR1 and CDR2 sequences are SQVTM and ANQGSEA.

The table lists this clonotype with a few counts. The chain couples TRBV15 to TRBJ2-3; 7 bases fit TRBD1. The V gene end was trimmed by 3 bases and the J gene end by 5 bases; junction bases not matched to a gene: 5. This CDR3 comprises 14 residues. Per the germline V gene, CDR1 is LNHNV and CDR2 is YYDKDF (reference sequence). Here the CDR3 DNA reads TGTGCCACCAGCAGGATAGGGGGCCGAGATACGCAGTATTTT. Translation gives CATSRIGGRDTQYF.

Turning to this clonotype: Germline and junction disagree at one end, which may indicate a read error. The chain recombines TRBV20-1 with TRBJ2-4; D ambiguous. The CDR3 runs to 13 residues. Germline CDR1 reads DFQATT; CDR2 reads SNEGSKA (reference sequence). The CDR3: CSARDGVENIQYF. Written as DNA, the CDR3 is TGCAGTGCTCGAGACGGAGTTGAAAACATTCAGTACTTC.

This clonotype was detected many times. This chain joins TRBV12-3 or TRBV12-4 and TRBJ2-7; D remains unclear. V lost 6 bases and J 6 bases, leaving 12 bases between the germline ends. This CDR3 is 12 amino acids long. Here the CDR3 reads CASRSSGFEQYF. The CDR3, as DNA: TGTGCCAGCAGGTCGTCCGGGTTCGAGCAGTACTTC.

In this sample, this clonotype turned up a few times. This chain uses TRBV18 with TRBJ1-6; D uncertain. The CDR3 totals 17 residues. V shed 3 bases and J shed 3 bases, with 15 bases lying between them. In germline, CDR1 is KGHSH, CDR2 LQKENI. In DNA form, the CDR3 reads TGTGCCAGCTCACCGGCCCTACGGAGCAACTATAATTCACCCCTCCACTTT. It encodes CASSPALRSNYNSPLHF.

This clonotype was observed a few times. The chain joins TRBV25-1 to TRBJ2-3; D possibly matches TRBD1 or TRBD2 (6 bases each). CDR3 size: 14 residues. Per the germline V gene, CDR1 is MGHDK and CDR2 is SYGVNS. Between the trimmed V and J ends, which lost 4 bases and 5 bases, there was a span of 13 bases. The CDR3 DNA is TGTGCCAGCAGTGTTTGGGGGGCTCGAGATACGCAGTATTTT. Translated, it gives CASSVWGARDTQYF.

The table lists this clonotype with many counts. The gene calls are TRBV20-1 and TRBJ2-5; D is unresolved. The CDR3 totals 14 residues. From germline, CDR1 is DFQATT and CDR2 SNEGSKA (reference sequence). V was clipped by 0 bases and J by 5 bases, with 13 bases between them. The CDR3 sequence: CSARDGRALETQYF. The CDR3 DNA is TGCAGTGCTAGAGATGGCCGCGCTTTGGAGACCCAGTACTTC.

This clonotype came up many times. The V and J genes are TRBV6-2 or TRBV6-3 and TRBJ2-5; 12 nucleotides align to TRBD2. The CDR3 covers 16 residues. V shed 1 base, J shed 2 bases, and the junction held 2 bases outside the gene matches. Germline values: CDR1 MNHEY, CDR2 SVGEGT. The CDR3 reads CASSYFGLAGQETQYF. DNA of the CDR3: TGTGCCAGCAGTTACTTCGGACTAGCGGGGCAAGAGACCCAGTACTTC.

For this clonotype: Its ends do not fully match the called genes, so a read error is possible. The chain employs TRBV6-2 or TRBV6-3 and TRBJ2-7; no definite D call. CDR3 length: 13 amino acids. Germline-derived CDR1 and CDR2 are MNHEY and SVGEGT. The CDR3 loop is CARSYRDSAEQYF. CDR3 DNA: TGTGCCAGGAGTTACCGTGACTCCGCCGAGCAGTACTTC.